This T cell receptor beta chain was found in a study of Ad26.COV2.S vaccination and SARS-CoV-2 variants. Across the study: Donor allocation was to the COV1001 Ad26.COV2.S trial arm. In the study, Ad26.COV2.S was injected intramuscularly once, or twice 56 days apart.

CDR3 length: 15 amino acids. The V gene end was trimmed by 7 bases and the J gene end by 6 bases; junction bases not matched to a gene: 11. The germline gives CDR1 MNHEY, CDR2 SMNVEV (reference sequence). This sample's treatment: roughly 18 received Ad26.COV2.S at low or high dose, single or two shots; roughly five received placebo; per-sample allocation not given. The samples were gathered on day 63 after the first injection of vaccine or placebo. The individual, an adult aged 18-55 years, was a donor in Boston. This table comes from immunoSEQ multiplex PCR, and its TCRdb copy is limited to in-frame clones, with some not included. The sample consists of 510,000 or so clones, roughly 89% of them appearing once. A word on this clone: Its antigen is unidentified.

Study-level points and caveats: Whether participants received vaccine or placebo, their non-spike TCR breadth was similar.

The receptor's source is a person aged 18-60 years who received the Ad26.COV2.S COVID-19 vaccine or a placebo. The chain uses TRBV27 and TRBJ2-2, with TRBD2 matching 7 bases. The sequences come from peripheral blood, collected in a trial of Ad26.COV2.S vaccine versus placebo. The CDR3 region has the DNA TGTGCCAGCACTCCAACTGCTGGGAGGGCCGGGGAGCTGTTTTTT. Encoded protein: CASTPTAGRAGELFF.